This T cell receptor beta chain was recovered during a study of Graves' ophthalmopathy and Graves' hyperthyroidism (dated by TCRdb to 2017 to 2018). Describing the broader study: Peripheral blood samples were taken at the time of initial diagnosis, before any treatment was given. The study used signatures of the TCR beta repertoire to tell Graves' ophthalmopathy apart from Graves' hyperthyroidism and to predict which patients would progress to ophthalmopathy. In total, 135 blood samples were TCR-sequenced: 43 ophthalmopathy, some 75 hyperthyroidism and some 17 hyperthyroidism-to-ophthalmopathy patients. To explore V-J signatures distinguishing ophthalmopathy from hyperthyroidism, a discovery set of roughly 98 patients (more than 40 ophthalmopathy, 57 stable hyperthyroidism) was enrolled. The independent validation cohort included approximately 19 hyperthyroidism patients plus 17 patients who later progressed from hyperthyroidism to ophthalmopathy. In over 5 hyperthyroidism patients, the T-cell repertoires found in thyroid tissue were compared with those found in blood. Following sample collection, hyperthyroidism patients were given methimazole at a starting dose of 30 mg daily, and ophthalmopathy patients were given high-dose intravenous methylprednisolone.

Patients with ophthalmopathy had moderately to severely active disease, with a Clinical Activity Score of 3 or more, a NOSPECS grade of 4 or more, and a disease duration of less than 3 months. Patients with other autoimmune diseases, uncontrolled infections, pregnancy or lactation were excluded from the study. Diagnosis was based on clinical symptoms, serum thyroxine, TRAb, thyroid ultrasound and orbital computed tomography. Ficoll-Paque density gradient centrifugation was used to isolate PBMCs from about 9 ml of fresh peripheral blood. Total RNA was extracted using Trizol reagent, and RNA quality was checked on an Agilent 2100 Bioanalyzer. The junction carries 5 bases between V and J, which are trimmed by 0 bases and 2 bases respectively. CDR1 LGHNA and CDR2 YNFKEQ were looked up in the germline V gene. The CDR3, cysteine through phenylalanine, is 13 amino acids long. Just the 39-base CDR3 DNA is kept, in frame starting at base 1.

What the authors observed across the whole study: No statistical method was used to set the sample size in advance, and the investigators knew which group each participant was assigned to. In validation, the model predicted ophthalmopathy progression with nearly 71% sensitivity and less than 80% specificity; roughly 11 predicted patients were CT-confirmed with GO in a median of 6.5 months. The 13-signature model separated ophthalmopathy from stable hyperthyroidism with over 85% sensitivity and about 81% specificity in cross-validation, and 80%/75% in the test set. Most expanded thyroid clonotypes with frequency above 0.001 were also detected in blood, suggesting blood repertoires may reflect the thyroid immune response.

For repertoire sequencing, the TCR beta CDR3 regions were amplified from RNA transcripts. A first-round RT-PCR used HTBI primers with the Qiagen OneStep RT-PCR kit, followed by a second-round multiplex PCR, size selection and purification. The libraries underwent paired-end sequencing with 100 bp reads on an Illumina HiSeq2000. The study's own analysis went as follows. SOAPnuke was used for read processing, and reads with adapters, uncalled bases, a mean Phred below 15, or no exact constant-primer or identifier match were discarded. High-quality paired reads were merged with COPE v1.2.5. Clonotypes were defined as unique nucleotide sequences and were aligned to IMGT TRB V, D and J references using MiTCR v1.1. The analysis was limited to V-J combinations with a frequency above 0.0001, which together covered more than 99% of repertoires. For each V-J combination, a TCR clonal expansion and chaos score was defined as F50 clonal expansion divided by the chaos observed in the TCRdist matrix. Features were reduced by Welch's t-statistics and random forest to 10 to 15 V-J combinations, which fed a naive Bayes classifier. The similarity between thyroid and blood repertoires was quantified using the Morisita-Horn index. The public reads were reprocessed in TCRdb via fastp at Q25 and MiXCR, keeping in-frame beta chains. Merged by CDR3 protein, the rows form single entries marked with the most common genes and DNA. The V and J calls, along with clone size, are taken from TCRdb and not from the paper's own processing. In this sample the table shows almost 750,000 distinct CDR3 sequences, roughly 40% of which occur a single time. The ten largest account for 44% of the sample.

This clonotype was observed a few times. Its antigen has not been determined. Within one base of it there is no much larger clone, and no base qualities were kept. The receptor's source is an adult man with Graves' ophthalmopathy. The specimen sequenced was peripheral blood. The chain is encoded by TRBV4-2 joined to TRBJ2-7, with the D gene not confidently named. The encoded CDR3 is CASSQDVTYEQYF. DNA sequence: TGTGCCAGCAGCCAAGATGTTACCTACGAGCAGTACTTC.